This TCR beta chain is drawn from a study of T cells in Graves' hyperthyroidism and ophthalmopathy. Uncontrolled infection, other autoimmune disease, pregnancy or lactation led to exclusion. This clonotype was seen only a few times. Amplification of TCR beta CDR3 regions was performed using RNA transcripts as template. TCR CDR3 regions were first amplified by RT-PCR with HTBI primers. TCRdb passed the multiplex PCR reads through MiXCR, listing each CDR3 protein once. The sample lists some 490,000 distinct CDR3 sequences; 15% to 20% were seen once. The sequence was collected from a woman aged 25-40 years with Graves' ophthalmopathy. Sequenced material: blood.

The chain's CDR3 is CASSLTTGGGETQYF. DNA for the CDR3: TGCGCCAGCAGCCTTACGACAGGGGGAGGCGAGACCCAGTACTTC. This rearrangement joins TRBV5-1 to TRBJ2-5; 9 bases match TRBD1. This CDR3 is built from 15 residues. The germline V gene has CDR1 SGHRS and CDR2 YFSETQ. V shed 4 bases, J shed 5 bases, and the junction held 9 bases outside the gene matches.